The next 28 T cell receptor beta chains were all read from a single sample in a study of T cell responses to AZD1222 COVID-19 vaccine. Libraries were prepared by immunoSEQ multiplex PCR; TCRdb keeps only in-frame clonotypes and omits some of them. This table holds more than 110,000 clones, around 93% found once. This material consisted of peripheral blood, taken on day 0 of AZD1222 vaccination. Receptor source: an adult in good health.

This sequence joins TRBV30 and TRBJ1-1, with D possibly being TRBD1 (6 bases). Germline V gene data show CDR1 as GTSNPN and CDR2 as SVGIG (reference sequence). Deletions cut 0 bases from V and 4 bases from J, with 12 bases between. This CDR3 contains 14 residues. The CDR3 spells CAWSVQVGATEAFF. The CDR3 region has the DNA TGTGCCTGGAGTGTACAAGTGGGGGCCACTGAAGCTTTCTTT.

The chain recombines TRBV4-2 with TRBJ1-1; 9 bases line up with TRBD1. The CDR3 length is 14 residues. V dropped 4 bases and J dropped 4; count of bases not matched to a gene: 4. CDR1 is LGHNA and CDR2 is YNFKEQ in the germline V gene. The CDR3 nucleotides are TGTGCCAGCAGCCGGGACAGGGCGACCACTGAAGCTTTCTTT. As protein: CASSRDRATTEAFF.

J is TRBJ1-4 and V is TRBV27, with D possibly TRBD1 on 6 matching bases. The V end was cut by 5 bases, the J end by 4 bases, with 11 bases between. Germline V gene data show CDR1 as MNHEY and CDR2 as SMNVEV (reference sequence). The length of the CDR3 is 14 residues. This CDR3 is CASSKRTVNEKLFF. CDR3 DNA: TGTGCCAGCAGTAAACGGACAGTTAATGAAAAACTGTTTTTT. Complete variable domain (other parts from reference TRBV27 and TRBJ1-4): EAQVTQNPRYLITVTGKKLTVTCSQNMNHEYMSWYRQDPGLGLRQIYYSMNVEVTDKGDVPEGYKVSRKEKRNFPLILESPSPNQTSLYFCASSKRTVNEKLFFGSGTQLSVL.

V is TRBV7-9 and J is TRBJ2-7; D is ambiguous. V lost 5 bases and J lost 0, with 8 bases in between. CDR1 is SEHNR, CDR2 FQNEAQ, per germline (reference sequence). The CDR3 runs 13 residues. CDR3 DNA: TGTGCCAGCAGCGCGGCGAGCTCCTACGAGCAGTACTTC. Protein: CASSAASSYEQYF.

The gene calls are TRBV5-1 and TRBJ1-1, with 9 nucleotides matching TRBD1. Unmatched junction bases numbered 10, after V lost 1 base and J lost 0 bases. CDR1 and CDR2 from the germline V gene are SGHRS and YFSETQ. The length of the CDR3 is 18 residues. The CDR3 nucleotides read TGCGCCAGCAGCTTGCCCTGGACAGGGGTGACGATGAACACTGAAGCTTTCTTT. This sequence encodes CASSLPWTGVTMNTEAFF.

There are a few counts of this clone. The genes are TRBV19 and TRBJ1-5; D unclear. Looked up from germline, CDR1 is LNHDA and CDR2 is SQIVND (reference sequence). The V end lost 8 bases, the J end lost 4 bases, and 12 bases lay between the germline ends. The CDR3 is made up of 13 amino acids. In DNA, the CDR3 is TGTGCCAGTCGGGTCGCGGGAAATCAGCCCCAGCATTTT. Its translation: CASRVAGNQPQHF. Variable domain in full (rest from reference TRBV19 and TRBJ1-5): DGGITQSPKYLFRKEGQNVTLSCEQNLNHDAMYWYRQDPGQGLRLIYYSQIVNDFQKGDIAEGYSVSREKKESFPLTVTSAQKNPTAFYLCASRVAGNQPQHFGDGTRLSIL.

This chain joins TRBV5-1 and TRBJ1-3; D is uncertain. Trimming took off 0 bases at V and 4 bases at J, with 8 bases between the two ends. The CDR3 is 14 residues long. CDR1 is SGHRS, CDR2 YFSETQ, per germline. The CDR3 region is CASSLALGGNTIYF. CDR3 nucleotide sequence: TGCGCCAGCAGCTTGGCCCTGGGCGGAAACACCATATATTTT.

The V call is TRBV7-9, the J call TRBJ1-4; D gene uncertain. The V gene lost 5 bases and the J gene lost 4 bases, with 11 bases spanning the gap. Germline assignment: CDR1 SEHNR and CDR2 FQNEAQ (reference sequence). This CDR3 is built from 14 residues. Here the CDR3 DNA reads TGTGCCAGCAGCCCTGACGGGAGTAATGAAAAACTGTTTTTT. Its protein is CASSPDGSNEKLFF.

The rearrangement uses TRBV27 and TRBJ1-2; D is ambiguous. The CDR3 spans 13 residues. V was cut by 5 bases and J by 1 base, with 8 bases left in between. Germline lookup yields CDR1 MNHEY and CDR2 SMNVEV (reference sequence). This chain's CDR3 is CASSPRFNYGYTF. Here the CDR3 DNA reads TGTGCCAGCAGTCCAAGGTTTAACTATGGCTACACCTTC.

This sequence joins TRBV27 and TRBJ2-1; 9 nucleotides match TRBD2. The CDR3 spans 14 residues. The ends lost 0 bases at V and 8 bases at J; junction bases unmatched: 2. The germline gives CDR1 MNHEY, CDR2 SMNVEV (reference sequence). The DNA of the CDR3 is TGTGCCAGCAGTTTATCTAGCGGGGGAGATGAGCAGTTCTTC. Its translation: CASSLSSGGDEQFF.

This chain uses TRBV11-2 with TRBJ1-1; D ambiguous. The V and J ends lost 4 bases and 2 bases respectively, with 2 bases between them. The CDR3 spans 11 residues. Germline values: CDR1 SGHAT, CDR2 FQNNGV. The CDR3 region is CASSSNTEAFF. The CDR3 DNA follows: TGTGCCAGCAGCTCAAACACTGAAGCTTTCTTT.

The chain has TRBV11-2 and TRBJ1-4; maybe TRBD1 (5 bases). In germline, CDR1 is SGHAT, CDR2 FQNNGV. This CDR3 is 16 amino acids long. The V and J ends lost 2 bases and 5 bases respectively, with 15 bases between them. The CDR3 loop reads CASSLRSWGPNEKLFF. CDR3 sequence (DNA): TGTGCCAGCAGCTTAAGAAGTTGGGGACCCAATGAAAAACTGTTTTTT.

As regards this clone: Other DNA sequences in this sample translate to the same CDR3. The chain recombines TRBV7-9 with TRBJ1-5, with D unresolved. Trimming cost V 5 bases and J 2 bases, with 7 bases left between them. Per germline, CDR1 SEHNR and CDR2 FQNEAQ (reference sequence). This CDR3 spans 13 amino acids. CDR3 protein: CASSRDRNQPQHF. In nucleotides, the CDR3 is TGTGCCAGCAGCCGTGACCGCAATCAGCCCCAGCATTTT.

The genes are TRBV6-5 and TRBJ1-5; no definite D call. V lost 2 bases and J lost 1, with 9 bases in between. CDR1 is MNHEY, CDR2 SVGAGI, per germline. This CDR3 spans 15 amino acids. The CDR3 here is CASSYTGGSNQPQHF. CDR3 DNA: TGTGCCAGCAGTTACACTGGTGGAAGCAATCAGCCCCAGCATTTT.

This rearrangement joins TRBV19 to TRBJ2-1; 11 bases fit TRBD1. This CDR3 has 16 amino acids. Trimming removed 8 bases from V and 7 bases from J; junction bases left unmatched: 13. Germline V CDR1 and CDR2: LNHDA, SQIVND (reference sequence). The CDR3, as DNA: TGTGCCAGTCAAAGGGGATACCGGGACAGGGGGAATGAGCAGTTCTTC. Residues: CASQRGYRDRGNEQFF.

The chain joins TRBV7-2 to TRBJ1-2, with TRBD1 matching 9 bases. Per the germline V gene, CDR1 is SGHTA and CDR2 is FQGNSA. The CDR3 spans 14 residues. V shed 6 bases, J shed 3 bases, and the junction held 5 bases outside the gene matches. The CDR3 bases are TGTGCCAGCAGACTCACAGGGGGCGACTATGGCTACACCTTC. Protein sequence: CASRLTGGDYGYTF.

The chain carries TRBV7-9 and TRBJ2-3, with TRBD1 as a possible D gene (5 bases). The length of the CDR3 is 16 residues. V lost 4 bases, J lost 4 bases, and 18 bases lay in between. Per germline, CDR1 SEHNR and CDR2 FQNEAQ (reference sequence). The CDR3 here is CASSWAPTEYADTQYF. The CDR3 DNA reads as TGTGCCAGCAGCTGGGCCCCGACAGAGTACGCAGATACGCAGTATTTT.

This rearrangement joins TRBV4-1 to TRBJ1-2; D remains unclear. Trimming took 3 bases from V and 0 from J, leaving 8 bases between them. The CDR3 is made up of 14 amino acids. Germline values: CDR1 MGHRA, CDR2 YSYEKL. CDR3 DNA: TGCGCCAGCAGCCATGAGTTAGCTAACTATGGCTACACCTTC. It yields the protein CASSHELANYGYTF.

The rearrangement joins TRBV27 to TRBJ1-1; D gene unclear. This CDR3 region has 14 residues. Per the germline V gene, CDR1 is MNHEY and CDR2 is SMNVEV (reference sequence). V lost 7 bases and J 4 bases, leaving 16 bases between the germline ends. Here the CDR3 reads CASTEAGFGTEAFF. The DNA for the CDR3 is TGTGCCAGCACCGAAGCTGGGTTTGGCACTGAAGCTTTCTTT.

The chain carries TRBV21-1 and TRBJ1-5. TRBV21-1 is a pseudogene segment. There are 18 residues in the CDR3. CDR3 bases: TGTGCCAGCAGCCCTAGGAGGGGTGGGTTCTGTAGCAATCAGCCCCAGCATTTT. The encoded protein is CASSPRRGGFCSNQPQHF.

V is TRBV20-1 and J is TRBJ2-1, with D perhaps TRBD1 (5 bases). Per the germline V gene, CDR1 is DFQATT and CDR2 is SNEGSKA (reference sequence). This CDR3 comprises 11 residues. V was trimmed by 0 bases and J by 15 bases, leaving 12 bases between them. The DNA for the CDR3 is TGCAGTGCTAGAGATCCCAGGGATTGGTTCTTC. It codes for CSARDPRDWFF.

This rearrangement joins TRBV3-1 (or the pseudogene TRBV3-2) to TRBJ1-1; D ambiguous. Germline V lookup: CDR1 LGHDT, CDR2 YNNKEL (reference sequence). The CDR3 is 13 amino acids. Trimming left V 10 bases short and J 2 bases short, with 14 bases between. CDR3 DNA sequence: TGTGCCACCACCCACCGGGAAAACACTGAAGCTTTCTTT. This sequence encodes CATTHRENTEAFF.

In this sample, this clone turned up a few times. V usage is TRBV19 and J usage is TRBJ2-7, with D hard to call. The CDR3 totals 15 residues. V lost 1 base and J lost 0, with 10 bases in between. Germline V gene lookup returns CDR1 LNHDA and CDR2 SQIVND (reference sequence). DNA of the CDR3: TGTGCCAGTAGTATAGGCCCGGAGCCCTCCTACGAGCAGTACTTC. It translates to CASSIGPEPSYEQYF. Variable domain in full (rest from reference TRBV19 and TRBJ2-7): DGGITQSPKYLFRKEGQNVTLSCEQNLNHDAMYWYRQDPGQGLRLIYYSQIVNDFQKGDIAEGYSVSREKKESFPLTVTSAQKNPTAFYLCASSIGPEPSYEQYFGPGTRLTVT.

V and J are TRBV7-9 and TRBJ2-6; 8 nucleotides align to TRBD1. Germline V gives CDR1 SEHNR, CDR2 FQNEAQ (reference sequence). Losses at the gene ends were 5 bases for V and 0 bases for J; bases not matched to a gene: 12. There are 19 residues in the CDR3. The CDR3 loop reads CASSPTPGTGNSGANVLTF. The CDR3 nucleotides read TGTGCCAGCAGCCCAACTCCCGGGACAGGCAACTCTGGGGCCAACGTCCTGACTTTC.

This chain connects TRBV6-1 to TRBJ1-2; TRBD1 matches 8 bases. This CDR3 comprises 14 residues. Germline loops: CDR1 MNHNS, CDR2 SASEGT. The V gene end was trimmed by 1 base and the J gene end by 4 bases; junction bases not matched to a gene: 2. DNA of the CDR3: TGTGCCAGCAGTGAAGTCACAGGGGGCTATGGCTACACCTTC. Translating gives CASSEVTGGYGYTF.

This rearrangement joins TRBV30 to TRBJ1-5; 10 nucleotides agree with TRBD1. J was trimmed by 4 bases and V by 0 bases; bases with no gene match: 3. The CDR3 spans 15 residues. Germline V gene sequence: CDR1 GTSNPN, CDR2 SVGIG (reference sequence). Written as DNA, the CDR3 is TGTGCCTGGAGTGTTTCGGGACAGGGGAATCAGCCCCAGCATTTT. It encodes CAWSVSGQGNQPQHF.

The chain links TRBV20-1 to TRBJ1-2, with 7 bases aligning to TRBD1. CDR3 length: 16 amino acids. Germline V gene lookup returns CDR1 DFQATT and CDR2 SNEGSKA (reference sequence). V shed 4 bases, J shed 2 bases, and the junction held 13 bases outside the gene matches. The CDR3 sequence is CSAIEVGQLHNYGYTF. The DNA of the CDR3 is TGCAGTGCTATTGAGGTGGGACAGTTACACAACTATGGCTACACCTTC.

The gene calls are TRBV4-1 and TRBJ1-2; possibly TRBD1 for D (6 bases). The CDR3 length is 17 residues. The V end was cut by 1 base, the J end by 8 bases, with 23 bases between. Germline values: CDR1 MGHRA, CDR2 YSYEKL. Here the CDR3 reads CASSQGRGGNSREGYTF. CDR3 nucleotide sequence: TGCGCCAGCAGCCAAGGGAGGGGGGGCAACTCTAGAGAAGGCTACACCTTC.